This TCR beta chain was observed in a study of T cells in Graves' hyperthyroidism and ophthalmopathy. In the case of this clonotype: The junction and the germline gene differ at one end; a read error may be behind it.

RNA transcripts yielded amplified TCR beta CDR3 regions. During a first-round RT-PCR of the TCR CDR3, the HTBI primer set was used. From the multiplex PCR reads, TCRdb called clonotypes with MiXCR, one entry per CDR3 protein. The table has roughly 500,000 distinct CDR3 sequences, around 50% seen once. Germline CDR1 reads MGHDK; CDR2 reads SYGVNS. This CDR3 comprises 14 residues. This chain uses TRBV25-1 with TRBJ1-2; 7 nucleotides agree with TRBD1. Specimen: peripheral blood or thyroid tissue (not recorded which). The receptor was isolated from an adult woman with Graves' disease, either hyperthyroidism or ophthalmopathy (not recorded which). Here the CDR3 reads CTSRRRDRNYGYTF. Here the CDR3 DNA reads TGTACCAGCAGGCGAAGGGACAGAAACTATGGCTACACCTTC.